A single sample is the source of the 12 T cell receptor beta chains below, sequenced in a study of shared clonotypes between healthy human individuals. The method was immunoSEQ multiplex PCR; TCRdb's version includes in-frame clones alone and lacks a portion of them. The table has around 2.3 million clones, nearly 97% seen once. The sequenced sample was naive CD4+ T cells sorted from blood. Described subset: CD45RA+ positively selected. These receptor sequences come from a man between 18 and 29 years old in good health.

The J gene is TRBJ1-6, the V gene TRBV5-1, with D perhaps TRBD1 (5 bases). V was pared by 1 base and J by 8 bases, with 13 bases between. The CDR3 totals 15 residues. Germline-derived CDR1 and CDR2 are SGHRS and YFSETQ. The CDR3 sequence: CASSLSGLGDSPLHF. CDR3 DNA sequence: TGCGCCAGCAGCTTGTCGGGGCTAGGTGATTCACCCCTCCACTTT.

The chain carries TRBV7-8 and TRBJ1-6; D is unresolved. The CDR3 is made up of 15 amino acids. Germline CDR1 reads SGHVS; CDR2 reads FQNEAQ. V gave up 10 bases and J gave up 0 bases, with 13 bases separating them. CDR3 DNA: TGTGCCACCCTACTCGGGAGCTCCTATAATTCACCCCTCCACTTT. It yields the protein CATLLGSSYNSPLHF.

The chain employs TRBV21-1 and TRBJ1-6; TRBD1, as called in the table, went unchecked against the DNA. TRBV21-1 constitutes a pseudogene. This CDR3 comprises 15 residues. CDR3 loop: CASRTGISYNSPLHF. DNA of the CDR3: TGTGCCAGCAGGACAGGAATCTCCTATAATTCACCCCTCCACTTT.

The rearrangement uses TRBV7-8 and TRBJ2-7, with no clear D. Trimming shortened V by 2 bases and J by 7 bases, and 9 bases separated the two germline ends. The CDR3 loop spans 12 amino acids. Per germline, CDR1 SGHVS and CDR2 FQNEAQ. CDR3 sequence (DNA): TGTGCCAGCAGCTTAAACATTTGGGAGCAGTACTTC. Protein sequence: CASSLNIWEQYF.

This chain links TRBV18 with TRBJ2-1; D could derive from TRBD1 or TRBD2 (5 bases each). Germline V gene sequence: CDR1 KGHSH, CDR2 LQKENI. V lost 0 bases and J 2 bases, leaving 8 bases between the germline ends. The CDR3 runs to 15 residues. The CDR3 spells CASSPPGRTYNEQFF. The CDR3 DNA reads as TGTGCCAGCTCACCACCGGGACGGACCTACAATGAGCAGTTCTTC.

The chain combines TRBV29-1 with TRBJ2-1, with 9 nucleotides matching TRBD2. This CDR3 comprises 15 residues. Per the germline V gene, CDR1 is SQVTM and CDR2 is ANQGSEA. After removal of 4 bases from V and 5 bases from J, the junction contained 9 bases not matched to a gene. The CDR3 protein is CSVAVGLARNNEQFF. DNA for the CDR3: TGCAGCGTTGCAGTTGGACTAGCGCGAAACAATGAGCAGTTCTTC.

The chain carries TRBV6-5 and TRBJ2-7; tentative D call: TRBD1 (5 bases). V lost 6 bases and J lost 4, with 13 bases in between. This CDR3 spans 13 amino acids. Per germline, CDR1 MNHEY and CDR2 SVGAGI. Written as DNA, the CDR3 is TGTGCCAGCAGACGCGGACAAGCATACGAGCAGTACTTC. Protein product: CASRRGQAYEQYF.

A word on this clone: This sample includes further DNA sequences coding for the same CDR3. CDR3 nucleotide sequence: TGCGCCAGCAGCTTCCCCACAGATACGCAGTATTTT. Translation: CASSFPTDTQYF. V usage is TRBV5-1 and J usage is TRBJ2-3, with no clear D. Per the germline V gene, CDR1 is SGHRS and CDR2 is YFSETQ. There are 12 residues in the CDR3. The germline V and J ends were trimmed by 2 bases and 2 bases, with 3 bases remaining between them.

The gene calls are TRBV7-3 and TRBJ1-3; weak D call: TRBD1 (6 bases). From germline, CDR1 is SGHTA and CDR2 FQGTGA. Between the trimmed V and J ends, which lost 5 bases and 2 bases, there was a span of 13 bases. The CDR3 totals 15 residues. CDR3 residues: CASSMGHGTGNTIYF. The CDR3 coding sequence is TGTGCCAGCAGCATGGGACACGGAACTGGAAACACCATATATTTT.

The V call is TRBV6-1, the J call TRBJ2-7, with D unclear. Germline V gene sequence: CDR1 MNHNS, CDR2 SASEGT. V gave up 7 bases and J gave up 2 bases, with 15 bases separating them. The CDR3 loop spans 14 amino acids. The CDR3 here is CASIRRVAPYEQYF. The CDR3 DNA sequence: TGTGCCAGCATAAGGAGAGTTGCCCCCTACGAGCAGTACTTC.

CDR3 DNA sequence: TGTGCCAGCAGTTCGAGTATAGCCCCCAAGGGGGAGACCCAGTACTTC. Protein sequence: CASSSSIAPKGETQYF. V gene TRBV28 combines with J gene TRBJ2-5; D might be TRBD1 (5 bases). The germline V and J ends were trimmed by 4 bases and 5 bases, with 20 bases remaining between them. CDR1 is MDHEN and CDR2 is SYDVKM in the germline V gene. The CDR3 runs to 16 residues.

The gene calls are TRBV5-6 and TRBJ2-1; no firm D call. Looked up from germline, CDR1 is SGHDT and CDR2 is YYEEEE. This CDR3 comprises 12 residues. V was shortened by 2 bases and J by 10 bases, with 10 bases between the two germline ends. The CDR3 spells CASSFLNYEQFF. The CDR3 DNA reads as TGTGCCAGCAGCTTTTTGAACTACGAGCAGTTCTTC.